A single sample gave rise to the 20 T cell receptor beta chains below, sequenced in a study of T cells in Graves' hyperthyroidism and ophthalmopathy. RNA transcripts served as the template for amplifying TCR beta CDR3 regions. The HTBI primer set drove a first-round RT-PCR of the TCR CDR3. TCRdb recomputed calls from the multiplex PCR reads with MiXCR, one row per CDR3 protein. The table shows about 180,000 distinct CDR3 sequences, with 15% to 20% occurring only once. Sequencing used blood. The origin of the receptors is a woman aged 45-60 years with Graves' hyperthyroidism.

The CDR3, as DNA: TGTGCCAGCAAACAAAACGCGGGCGAGCAGTTCTTC. Translation gives CASKQNAGEQFF. V and J are TRBV12-3 or TRBV12-4 and TRBJ2-1; D is possibly TRBD2 (5 bases). CDR3 length equals 12 residues. V shed 7 bases and J shed 10 bases, with 14 bases lying between them.

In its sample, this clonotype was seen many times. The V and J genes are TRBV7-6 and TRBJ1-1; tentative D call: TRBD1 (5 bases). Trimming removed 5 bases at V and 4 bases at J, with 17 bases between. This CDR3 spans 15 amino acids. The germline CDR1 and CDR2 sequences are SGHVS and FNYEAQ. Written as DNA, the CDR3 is TGTGCCAGCAGCCCGACCTGGGGCGAGGGCACTGAAGCTTTCTTT. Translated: CASSPTWGEGTEAFF.

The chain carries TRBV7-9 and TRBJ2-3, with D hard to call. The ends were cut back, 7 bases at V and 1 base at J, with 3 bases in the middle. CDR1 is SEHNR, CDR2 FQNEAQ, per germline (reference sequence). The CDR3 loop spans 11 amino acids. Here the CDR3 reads CASTRTDTQYF. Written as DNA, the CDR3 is TGTGCCAGCACCCGCACAGATACGCAGTATTTT.

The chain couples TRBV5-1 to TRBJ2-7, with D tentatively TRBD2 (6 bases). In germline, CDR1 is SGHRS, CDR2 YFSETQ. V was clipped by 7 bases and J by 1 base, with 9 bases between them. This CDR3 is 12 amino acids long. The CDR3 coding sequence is TGCGCCAGCGGGGACTCTTCCTACGAGCAGTACTTC. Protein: CASGDSSYEQYF.

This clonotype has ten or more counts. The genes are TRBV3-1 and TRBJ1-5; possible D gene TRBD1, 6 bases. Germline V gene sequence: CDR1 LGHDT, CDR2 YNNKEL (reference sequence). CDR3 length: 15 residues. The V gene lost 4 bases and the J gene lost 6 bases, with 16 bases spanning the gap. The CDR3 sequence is CASSPNGGRGQPQHF. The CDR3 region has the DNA TGTGCCAGCAGCCCGAACGGGGGGCGGGGTCAGCCCCAGCATTTT.

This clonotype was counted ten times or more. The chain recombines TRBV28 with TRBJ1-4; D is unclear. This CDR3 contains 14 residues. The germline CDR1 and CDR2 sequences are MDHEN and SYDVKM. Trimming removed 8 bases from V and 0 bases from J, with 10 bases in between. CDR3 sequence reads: CASGEASTNEKLFF. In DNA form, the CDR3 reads TGTGCCAGCGGGGAGGCCTCAACTAATGAAAAACTGTTTTTT.

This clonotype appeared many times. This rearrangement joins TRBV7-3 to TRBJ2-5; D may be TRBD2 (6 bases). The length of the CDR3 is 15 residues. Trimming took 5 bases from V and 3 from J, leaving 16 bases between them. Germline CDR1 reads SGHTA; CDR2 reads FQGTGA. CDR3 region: CASSAHGGSEETQYF. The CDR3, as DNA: TGTGCCAGCAGCGCACACGGGGGTAGTGAAGAGACCCAGTACTTC.

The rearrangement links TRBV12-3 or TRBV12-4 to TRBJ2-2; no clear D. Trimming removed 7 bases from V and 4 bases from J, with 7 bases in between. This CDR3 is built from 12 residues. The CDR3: CASTLATGELFF. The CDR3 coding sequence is TGTGCCAGCACCCTCGCCACCGGGGAGCTGTTTTTT.

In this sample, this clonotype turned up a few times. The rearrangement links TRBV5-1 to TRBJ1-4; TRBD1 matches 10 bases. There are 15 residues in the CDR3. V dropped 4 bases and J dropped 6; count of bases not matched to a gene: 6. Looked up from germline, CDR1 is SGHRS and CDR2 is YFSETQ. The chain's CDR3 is CASSVSGTGDEKLFF. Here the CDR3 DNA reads TGCGCCAGCAGCGTTAGCGGGACAGGGGATGAAAAACTGTTTTTT.

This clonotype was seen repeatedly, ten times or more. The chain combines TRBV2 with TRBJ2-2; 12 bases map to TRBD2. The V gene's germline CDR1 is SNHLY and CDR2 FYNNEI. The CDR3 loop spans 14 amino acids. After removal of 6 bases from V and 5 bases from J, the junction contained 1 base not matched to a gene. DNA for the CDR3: TGTGCCAGCAGCGGACTAGCGGGAACCGGGGAGCTGTTTTTT. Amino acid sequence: CASSGLAGTGELFF.

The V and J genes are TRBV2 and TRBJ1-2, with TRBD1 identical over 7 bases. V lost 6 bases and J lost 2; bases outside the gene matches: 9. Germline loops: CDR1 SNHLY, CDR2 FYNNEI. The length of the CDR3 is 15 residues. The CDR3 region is CASRRQGLRNYGYTF. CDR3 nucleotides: TGTGCCAGCAGACGACAGGGCCTTCGGAACTATGGCTACACCTTC.

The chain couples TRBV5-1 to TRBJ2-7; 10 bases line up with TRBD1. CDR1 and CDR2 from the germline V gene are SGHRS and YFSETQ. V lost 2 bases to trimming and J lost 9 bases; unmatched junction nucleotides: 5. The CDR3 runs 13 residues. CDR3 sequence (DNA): TGCGCCAGCAGCTTAGGACAGGGGGTAGGGCAGTACTTC. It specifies CASSLGQGVGQYF.

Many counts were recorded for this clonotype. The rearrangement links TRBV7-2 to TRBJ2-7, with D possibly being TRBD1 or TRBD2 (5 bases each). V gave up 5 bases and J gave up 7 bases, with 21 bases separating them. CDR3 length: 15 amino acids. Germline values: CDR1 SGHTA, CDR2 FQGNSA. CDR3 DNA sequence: TGTGCCAGCAGCAAGTCTCTAGGTGGATGGGGGGAGCAGTACTTC. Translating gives CASSKSLGGWGEQYF.

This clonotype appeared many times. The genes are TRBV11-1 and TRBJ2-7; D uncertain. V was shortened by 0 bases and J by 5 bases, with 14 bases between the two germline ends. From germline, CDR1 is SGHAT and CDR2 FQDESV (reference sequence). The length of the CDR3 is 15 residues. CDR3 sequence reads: CASSLAGDLGHEQYF. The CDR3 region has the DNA TGTGCCAGCAGCTTAGCCGGCGACCTGGGCCACGAGCAGTACTTC.

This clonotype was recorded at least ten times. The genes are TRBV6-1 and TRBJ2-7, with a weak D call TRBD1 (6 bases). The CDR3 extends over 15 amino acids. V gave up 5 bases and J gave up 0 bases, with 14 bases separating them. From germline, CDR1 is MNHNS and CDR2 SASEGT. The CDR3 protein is CASSRTETGSYEQYF. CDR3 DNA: TGTGCCAGCAGTCGAACTGAGACAGGCTCCTACGAGCAGTACTTC.

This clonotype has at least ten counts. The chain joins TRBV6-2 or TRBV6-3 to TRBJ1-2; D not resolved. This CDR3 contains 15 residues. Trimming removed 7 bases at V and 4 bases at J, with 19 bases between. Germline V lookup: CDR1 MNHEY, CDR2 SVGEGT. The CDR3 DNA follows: TGTGCCAGCACCGCATTCTCCGCCGGGGTCTATGGCTACACCTTC. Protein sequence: CASTAFSAGVYGYTF.

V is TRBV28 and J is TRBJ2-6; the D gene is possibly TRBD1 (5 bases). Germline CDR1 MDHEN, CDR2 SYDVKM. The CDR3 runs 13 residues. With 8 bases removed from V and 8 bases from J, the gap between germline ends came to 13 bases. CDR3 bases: TGTGCCAGCCGCACTCAGGGTACCAACGTCCTGACTTTC. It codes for CASRTQGTNVLTF. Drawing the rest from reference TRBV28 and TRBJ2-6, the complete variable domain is DVKVTQSSRYLVKRTGEKVFLECVQDMDHENMFWYRQDPGLGLRLIYFSYDVKMKEKGDIPEGYSVSREKKERFSLILESASTNQTSMYLCASRTQGTNVLTFGAGSRLTVL.

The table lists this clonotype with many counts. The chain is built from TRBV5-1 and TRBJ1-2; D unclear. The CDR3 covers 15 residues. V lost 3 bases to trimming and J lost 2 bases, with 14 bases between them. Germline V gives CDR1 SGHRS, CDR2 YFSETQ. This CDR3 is CASSSLSSENYGYTF. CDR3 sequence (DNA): TGCGCCAGCAGCTCCCTATCCTCAGAGAACTATGGCTACACCTTC.

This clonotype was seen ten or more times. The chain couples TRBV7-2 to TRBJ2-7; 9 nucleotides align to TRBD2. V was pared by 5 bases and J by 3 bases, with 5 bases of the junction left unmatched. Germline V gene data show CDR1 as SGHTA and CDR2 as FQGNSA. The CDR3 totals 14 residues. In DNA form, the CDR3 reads TGTGCCAGCAGCCTCGGGACTAGCATCTACGAGCAGTACTTC. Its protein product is CASSLGTSIYEQYF.

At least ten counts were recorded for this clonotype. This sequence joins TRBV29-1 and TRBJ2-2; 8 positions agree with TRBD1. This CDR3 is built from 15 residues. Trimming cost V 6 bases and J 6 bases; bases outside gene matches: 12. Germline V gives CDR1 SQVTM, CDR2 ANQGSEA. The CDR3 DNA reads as TGCAGCGTCGATGACAGGGGTACGGGGGCCGGGGAGCTGTTTTTT. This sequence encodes CSVDDRGTGAGELFF.